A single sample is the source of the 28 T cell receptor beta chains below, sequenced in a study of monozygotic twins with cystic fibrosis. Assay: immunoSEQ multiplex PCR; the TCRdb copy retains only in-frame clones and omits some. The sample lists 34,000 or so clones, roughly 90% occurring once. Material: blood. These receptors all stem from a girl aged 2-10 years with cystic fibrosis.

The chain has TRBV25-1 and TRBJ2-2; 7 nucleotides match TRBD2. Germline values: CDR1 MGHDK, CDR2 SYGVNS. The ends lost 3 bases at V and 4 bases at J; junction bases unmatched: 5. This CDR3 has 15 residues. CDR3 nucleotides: TGTGCCAGCAGTGAGCCAGGGAGGGTCACCGGGGAGCTGTTTTTT. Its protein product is CASSEPGRVTGELFF.

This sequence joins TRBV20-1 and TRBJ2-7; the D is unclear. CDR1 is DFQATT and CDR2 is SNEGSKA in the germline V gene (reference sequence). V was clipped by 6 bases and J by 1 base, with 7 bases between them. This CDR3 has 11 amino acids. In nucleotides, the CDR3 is TGCAGTGCCAGTACGTCCTACGAGCAGTACTTC. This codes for CSASTSYEQYF.

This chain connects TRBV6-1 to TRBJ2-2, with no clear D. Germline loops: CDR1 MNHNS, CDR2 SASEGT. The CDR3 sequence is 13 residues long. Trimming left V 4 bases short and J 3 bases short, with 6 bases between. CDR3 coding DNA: TGTGCCAGCAGTGTATGGGACACCGGGGAGCTGTTTTTT. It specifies CASSVWDTGELFF.

CDR3 bases: TGCGCCAGCAGAGTGGCGGAGCCCACAGATACGCAGTATTTT. Encoded protein: CASRVAEPTDTQYF. This chain connects TRBV4-1 to TRBJ2-3; D gene unclear. Germline-derived CDR1 and CDR2 are MGHRA and YSYEKL. Trimming pared 6 bases from V and 2 bases from J, leaving 12 bases between. The CDR3 consists of 14 residues.

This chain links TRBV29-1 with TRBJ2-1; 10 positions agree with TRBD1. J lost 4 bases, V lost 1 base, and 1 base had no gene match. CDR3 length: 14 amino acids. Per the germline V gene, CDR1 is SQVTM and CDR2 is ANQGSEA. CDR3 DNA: TGCAGCGTTGAAGGGACAGGGGGATACAATGAGCAGTTCTTC. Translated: CSVEGTGGYNEQFF.

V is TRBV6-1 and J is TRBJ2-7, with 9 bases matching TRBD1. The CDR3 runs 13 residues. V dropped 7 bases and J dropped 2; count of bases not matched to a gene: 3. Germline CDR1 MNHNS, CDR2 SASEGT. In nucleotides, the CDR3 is TGTGCCAGCATGGGACAGGGACCCTACGAGCAGTACTTC. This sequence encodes CASMGQGPYEQYF.

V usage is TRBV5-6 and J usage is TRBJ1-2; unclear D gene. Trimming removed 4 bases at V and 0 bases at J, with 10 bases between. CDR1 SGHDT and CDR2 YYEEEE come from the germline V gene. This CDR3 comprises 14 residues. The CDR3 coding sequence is TGTGCCAGCAGCCGCGACGGAGCTAACTATGGCTACACCTTC. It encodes CASSRDGANYGYTF.

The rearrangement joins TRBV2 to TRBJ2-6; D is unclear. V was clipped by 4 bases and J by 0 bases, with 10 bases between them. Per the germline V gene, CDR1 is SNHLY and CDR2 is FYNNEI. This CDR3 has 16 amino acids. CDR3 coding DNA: TGTGCCAGCAGTGTCCCCCTAGGCTCTGGGGCCAACGTCCTGACTTTC. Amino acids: CASSVPLGSGANVLTF. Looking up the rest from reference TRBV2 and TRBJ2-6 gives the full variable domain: EPEVTQTPSHQVTQMGQEVILRCVPISNHLYFYWYRQILGQKVEFLVSFYNNEISEKSEIFDDQFSVERPDGSNFTLKIRSTKLEDSAMYFCASSVPLGSGANVLTFGAGSRLTVL.

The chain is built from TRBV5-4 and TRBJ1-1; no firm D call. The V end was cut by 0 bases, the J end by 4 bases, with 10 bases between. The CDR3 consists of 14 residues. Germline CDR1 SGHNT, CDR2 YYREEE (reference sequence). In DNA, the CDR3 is TGTGCCAGCAGCTTGGCACCCCCCGGCACTGAAGCTTTCTTT. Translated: CASSLAPPGTEAFF.

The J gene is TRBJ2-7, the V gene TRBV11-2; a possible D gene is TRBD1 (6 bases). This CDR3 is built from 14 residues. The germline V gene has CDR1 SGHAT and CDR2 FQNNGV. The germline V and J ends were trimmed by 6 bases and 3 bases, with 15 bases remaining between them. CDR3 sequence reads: CASSSLGQLYEQYF. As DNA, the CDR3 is TGTGCCAGCAGTTCACTTGGACAGCTCTACGAGCAGTACTTC.

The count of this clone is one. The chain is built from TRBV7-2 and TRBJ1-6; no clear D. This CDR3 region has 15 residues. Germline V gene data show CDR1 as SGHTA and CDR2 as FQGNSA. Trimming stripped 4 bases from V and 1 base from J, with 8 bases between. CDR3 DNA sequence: TGTGCCAGCAGCTCATCAGGATCCTATAATTCACCCCTCCACTTT. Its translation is CASSSSGSYNSPLHF.

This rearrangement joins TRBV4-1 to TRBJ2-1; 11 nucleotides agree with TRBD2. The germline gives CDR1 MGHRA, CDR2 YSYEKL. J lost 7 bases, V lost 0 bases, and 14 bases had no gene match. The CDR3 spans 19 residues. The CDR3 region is CASSQDVLAGVTPANEQFF. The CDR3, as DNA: TGCGCCAGCAGCCAAGATGTACTAGCGGGAGTGACACCTGCAAATGAGCAGTTCTTC.

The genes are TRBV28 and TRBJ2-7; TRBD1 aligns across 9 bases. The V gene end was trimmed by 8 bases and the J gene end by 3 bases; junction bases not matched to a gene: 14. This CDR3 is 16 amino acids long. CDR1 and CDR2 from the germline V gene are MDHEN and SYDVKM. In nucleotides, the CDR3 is TGTGCCAGCTATCCCTCGGGGGCGGGACAGGGCTACGAGCAGTACTTC. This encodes CASYPSGAGQGYEQYF.

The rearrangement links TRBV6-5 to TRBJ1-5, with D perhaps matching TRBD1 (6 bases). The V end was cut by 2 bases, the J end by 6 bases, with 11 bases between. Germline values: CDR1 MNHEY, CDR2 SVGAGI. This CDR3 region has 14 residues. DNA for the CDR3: TGTGCCAGCAGTTACCGGAGGGGGTTTCAGCCCCAGCATTTT. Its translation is CASSYRRGFQPQHF.

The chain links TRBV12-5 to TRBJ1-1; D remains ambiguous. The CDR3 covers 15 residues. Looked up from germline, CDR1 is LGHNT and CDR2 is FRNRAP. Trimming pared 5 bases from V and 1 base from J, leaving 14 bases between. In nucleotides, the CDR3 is TGTGCTAGTGGTCCTCCCGTGGCCCAGAACACTGAAGCTTTCTTT. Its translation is CASGPPVAQNTEAFF.

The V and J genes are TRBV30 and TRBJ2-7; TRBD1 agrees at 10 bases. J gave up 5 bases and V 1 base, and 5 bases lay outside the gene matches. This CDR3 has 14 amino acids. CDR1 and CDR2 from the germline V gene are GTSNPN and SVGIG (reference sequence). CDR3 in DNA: TGTGCCTGGAGTGCACGGGACAGGGGCCACGAGCAGTACTTC. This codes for CAWSARDRGHEQYF.

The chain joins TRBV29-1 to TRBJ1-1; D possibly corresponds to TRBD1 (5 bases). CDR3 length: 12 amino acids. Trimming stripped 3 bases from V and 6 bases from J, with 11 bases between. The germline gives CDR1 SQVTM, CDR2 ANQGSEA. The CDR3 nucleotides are TGCAGCGTTGACTGGGGGGATCCTGAAGCTTTCTTT. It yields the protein CSVDWGDPEAFF.

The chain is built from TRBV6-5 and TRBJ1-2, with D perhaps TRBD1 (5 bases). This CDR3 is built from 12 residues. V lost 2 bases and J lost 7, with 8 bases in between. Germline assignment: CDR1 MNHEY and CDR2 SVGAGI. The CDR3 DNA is TGTGCCAGCAGTTACGGGCAGGGTGGCTACACCTTC. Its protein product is CASSYGQGGYTF.

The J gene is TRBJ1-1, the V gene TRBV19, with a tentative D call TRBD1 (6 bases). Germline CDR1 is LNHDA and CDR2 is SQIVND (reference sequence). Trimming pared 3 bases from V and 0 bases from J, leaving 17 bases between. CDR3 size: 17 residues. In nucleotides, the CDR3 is TGTGCCAGTAGTATGTCCAGGGTCCAGGGGATGAACACTGAAGCTTTCTTT. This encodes CASSMSRVQGMNTEAFF.

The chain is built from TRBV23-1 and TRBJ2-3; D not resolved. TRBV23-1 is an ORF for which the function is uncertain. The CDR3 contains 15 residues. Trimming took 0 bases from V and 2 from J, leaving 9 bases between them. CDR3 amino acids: CASSQSYRPTDTQYF. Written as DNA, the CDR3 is TGCGCCAGCAGTCAATCGTACAGACCCACAGATACGCAGTATTTT.

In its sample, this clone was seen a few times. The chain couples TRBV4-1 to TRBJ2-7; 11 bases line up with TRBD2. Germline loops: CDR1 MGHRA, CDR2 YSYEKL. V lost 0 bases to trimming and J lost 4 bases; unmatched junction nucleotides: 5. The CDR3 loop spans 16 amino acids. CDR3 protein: CASSQEDVAGGYEQYF. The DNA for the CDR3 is TGCGCCAGCAGCCAAGAGGATGTAGCGGGAGGGTACGAGCAGTACTTC.

This CDR3 is CASSEDGGWNPRYTF. CDR3 bases: TGTGCCAGCAGTGAAGATGGGGGGTGGAATCCGCGCTACACCTTC. The gene calls are TRBV2 and TRBJ1-2; D is perhaps TRBD1 (5 bases). Germline V gene lookup returns CDR1 SNHLY and CDR2 FYNNEI. Trimming took 1 base from V and 9 from J, leaving 18 bases between them. The CDR3 sequence is 15 residues long.

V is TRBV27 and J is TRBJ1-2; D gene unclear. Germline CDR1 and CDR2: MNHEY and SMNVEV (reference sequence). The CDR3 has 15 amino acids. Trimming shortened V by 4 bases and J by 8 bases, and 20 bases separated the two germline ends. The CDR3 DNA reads TGTGCCAGCAGTTCCCAGACCCGCGGACCGGCAGGCTACACCTTC. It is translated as CASSSQTRGPAGYTF.

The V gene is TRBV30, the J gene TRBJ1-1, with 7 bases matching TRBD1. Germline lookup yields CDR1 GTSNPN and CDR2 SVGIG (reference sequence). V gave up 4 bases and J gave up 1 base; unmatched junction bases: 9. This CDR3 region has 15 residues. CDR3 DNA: TGTGCCTGGACCAGGACAGGCCGGAGGAACACTGAAGCTTTCTTT. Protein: CAWTRTGRRNTEAFF.

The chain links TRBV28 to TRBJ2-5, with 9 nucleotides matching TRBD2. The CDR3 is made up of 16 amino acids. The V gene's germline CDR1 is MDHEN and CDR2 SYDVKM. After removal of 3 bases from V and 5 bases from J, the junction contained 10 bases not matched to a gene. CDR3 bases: TGTGCCAGCAGTTTGGGAGCGGGAGGCCGTGGGGAGACCCAGTACTTC. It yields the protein CASSLGAGGRGETQYF.

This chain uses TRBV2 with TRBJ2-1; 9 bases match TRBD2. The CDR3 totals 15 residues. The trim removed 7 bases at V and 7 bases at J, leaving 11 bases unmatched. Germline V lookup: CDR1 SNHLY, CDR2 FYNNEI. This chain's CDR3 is CASIGGRARQNEQFF. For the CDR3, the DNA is TGTGCCAGCATTGGCGGGAGGGCTCGACAAAATGAGCAGTTCTTC.

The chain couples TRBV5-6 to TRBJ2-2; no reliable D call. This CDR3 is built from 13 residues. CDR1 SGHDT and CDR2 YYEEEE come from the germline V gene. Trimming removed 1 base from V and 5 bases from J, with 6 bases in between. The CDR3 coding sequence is TGTGCCAGCAGCTTGAAGGTTACCGGGGAGCTGTTTTTT. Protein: CASSLKVTGELFF.

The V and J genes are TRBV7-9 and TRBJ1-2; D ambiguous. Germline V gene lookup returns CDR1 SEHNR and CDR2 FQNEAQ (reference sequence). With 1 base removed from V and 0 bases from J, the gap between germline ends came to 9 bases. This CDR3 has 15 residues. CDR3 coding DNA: TGTGCCAGCAGCTTAGGAGTCAGGTCTAACTATGGCTACACCTTC. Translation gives CASSLGVRSNYGYTF.